These 21 T cell receptor beta chains originate from one sample sequenced in a study of blood T cell repertoires in COVID-19. Clones were sequenced by immunoSEQ multiplex PCR, and TCRdb holds only the in-frame ones, with some missing. The sample comprises some 190,000 clones, around 84% of which are singletons, and around 21% rests with the top ten. Source material: peripheral blood. All receptors come from a human donor in a cohort sampled during active COVID-19.

This clone was observed a handful of times. Written as DNA, the CDR3 is TGCGCCAGCAGCCCGGGGACTAGCGGGACCAATGAGCAGTTCTTC. Translation gives CASSPGTSGTNEQFF. J is TRBJ2-1 and V is TRBV5-1, with 13 bases identical to TRBD2. V dropped 4 bases and J dropped 6; count of bases not matched to a gene: 4. The CDR3 has 15 amino acids. Looked up from germline, CDR1 is SGHRS and CDR2 is YFSETQ.

The chain uses TRBV30 and TRBJ2-3; a weak D match, TRBD2 (6 bases). Per germline, CDR1 GTSNPN and CDR2 SVGIG (reference sequence). This CDR3 is built from 15 residues. Trimming left V 2 bases short and J 5 bases short, with 17 bases between. The CDR3 is CAWSTTSFGVDTQYF. The CDR3, as DNA: TGTGCCTGGAGTACAACTAGCTTCGGGGTAGATACGCAGTATTTT.

Points on this clone: The identical CDR3 is also encoded by other nucleotide sequences in the sample. CDR3 nucleotides: TGTGCCAGCAGCGTGGGGAGCTCCTACAATGAGCAGTTCTTC. Its translation is CASSVGSSYNEQFF. J is TRBJ2-1 and V is TRBV9; maybe TRBD2 (5 bases). V was cut by 2 bases and J by 0 bases, with 6 bases left in between. The CDR3 has 14 residues. Germline V gene sequence: CDR1 SGDLS, CDR2 YYNGEE. Combining the CDR3 with reference TRBV9 and TRBJ2-1 gives the whole variable domain DSGVTQTPKHLITATGQRVTLRCSPRSGDLSVYWYQQSLDQGLQFLIQYYNGEERAKGNILERFSAQQFPDLHSELNLSSLELGDSALYFCASSVGSSYNEQFFGPGTRLTVL.

J is TRBJ1-6 and V is TRBV5-1; D may be TRBD1 (6 bases). This CDR3 is built from 13 residues. The V end lost 4 bases, the J end lost 10 bases, and 12 bases lay between the germline ends. Germline assignment: CDR1 SGHRS and CDR2 YFSETQ. The CDR3 protein is CASSETGPSPLHF. In DNA form, the CDR3 reads TGCGCCAGCAGCGAGACAGGCCCATCACCCCTCCACTTT.

This rearrangement joins TRBV2 to TRBJ2-1, with D possibly being TRBD1 (5 bases). The CDR3 spans 12 residues. Germline loops: CDR1 SNHLY, CDR2 FYNNEI. The V end lost 6 bases, the J end lost 8 bases, and 11 bases lay between the germline ends. The CDR3 loop is CASRRLGDEQFF. CDR3 nucleotides: TGTGCCAGCAGACGTCTAGGGGATGAGCAGTTCTTC.

The chain is built from TRBV29-1 and TRBJ2-4, with a possible D match to TRBD2 (5 bases). CDR1 is SQVTM, CDR2 ANQGSEA, per germline. The CDR3 contains 14 residues. The V gene lost 4 bases and the J gene lost 6 bases, with 16 bases spanning the gap. Here the CDR3 reads CSVAKNGERNIQYF. The CDR3, as DNA: TGCAGCGTTGCCAAAAATGGGGAGAGAAACATTCAGTACTTC.

V usage is TRBV21-1 and J usage is TRBJ2-2; the table's TRBD1 call for D was not verified on the DNA. TRBV21-1 is flagged as a pseudogene. This CDR3 comprises 17 residues. The CDR3 is CASSHRSGTGGAGELFF. Here the CDR3 DNA reads TGTGCCAGCAGCCATCGGTCCGGGACAGGGGGGGCCGGGGAGCTGTTTTTT.

J is TRBJ1-3 and V is TRBV18; no clear D. This CDR3 is built from 11 residues. CDR1 and CDR2 from the germline V gene are KGHSH and LQKENI. V was shortened by 5 bases and J by 8 bases, with 7 bases between the two germline ends. In nucleotides, the CDR3 is TGTGCCAGCTCAGGCTTGGACACCATATATTTT. Translation gives CASSGLDTIYF.

DNA for the CDR3: TGTGCCAGCAGCTTAGAGGGGACAGGGGTGGGCTCCTATAATTCACCCCTCCACTTT. It translates to CASSLEGTGVGSYNSPLHF. The chain combines TRBV7-8 with TRBJ1-6; 10 positions agree with TRBD1. The germline gives CDR1 SGHVS, CDR2 FQNEAQ. This CDR3 has 19 amino acids. V was clipped by 1 base and J by 0 bases; unmatched bases: 6.

A few counts support this clone. A read error may produce the germline difference seen at one junction end. The chain employs TRBV11-3 and TRBJ2-2; TRBD1 might be the D (6 bases). This CDR3 is 14 amino acids long. Per the germline V gene, CDR1 is SGHNT and CDR2 is YENEEA. CDR3 sequence: CASSVDSGAGELFF. The CDR3 nucleotides are TGTGCCAGCAGCGTAGACTCAGGGGCCGGGGAGCTGTTTTTT.

This chain links TRBV28 with TRBJ1-1; 10 nucleotides align to TRBD1. The CDR3 is 15 amino acids. Germline loops: CDR1 MDHEN, CDR2 SYDVKM. Trimming at V came to 3 bases and at J to 5 bases, leaving 6 bases not matched to a gene. This chain's CDR3 is CASSFYGTGDTEAFF. The CDR3 coding sequence is TGTGCCAGCAGTTTCTACGGGACAGGGGATACTGAAGCTTTCTTT.

The chain is built from TRBV7-2 and TRBJ2-5; no definite D call. Germline CDR1 is SGHTA and CDR2 is FQGNSA. This CDR3 has 14 residues. Trimming stripped 5 bases from V and 1 base from J, with 11 bases between. The CDR3 loop reads CASSPLPGQETQYF. For the CDR3, the DNA is TGTGCCAGCAGCCCCCTCCCGGGCCAAGAGACCCAGTACTTC. Together with reference TRBV7-2 and TRBJ2-5, the CDR3 gives the full variable domain: GAGVSQSPSNKVTEKGKDVELRCDPISGHTALYWYRQSLGQGLEFLIYFQGNSAPDKSGLPSDRFSAERTGGSVSTLTIQRTQQEDSAVYLCASSPLPGQETQYFGPGTRLLVL.

The rearrangement links TRBV30 to TRBJ1-2; the D is unclear. The CDR3 covers 14 residues. Trimming removed 3 bases at V and 2 bases at J, with 13 bases between. Germline CDR1 and CDR2: GTSNPN and SVGIG (reference sequence). CDR3 DNA sequence: TGTGCCTGGAGCGTCGTCCTTTTAAACTATGGCTACACCTTC. Translated: CAWSVVLLNYGYTF.

The DNA for the CDR3 is TGCGCCAGCAGCCAGAACATACAGGGCTTCGGCTATGGCTACACCTTC. Encoded protein: CASSQNIQGFGYGYTF. The rearrangement links TRBV4-1 to TRBJ1-2, with a tentative D call TRBD1 (6 bases). Deletions cut 3 bases from V and 4 bases from J, with 18 bases between. The germline V gene has CDR1 MGHRA and CDR2 YSYEKL. CDR3 length: 16 residues.

This rearrangement joins TRBV7-2 to TRBJ2-3, with TRBD1 identical over 8 bases. Germline V gene sequence: CDR1 SGHTA, CDR2 FQGNSA. The J segment lost 2 bases and the V segment lost 8 bases, leaving 12 bases of the junction unmatched. The length of the CDR3 is 16 residues. The CDR3 sequence: CASGRRQGTITDTQYF. CDR3 coding DNA: TGTGCCAGCGGGCGTAGACAGGGGACAATCACAGATACGCAGTATTTT.

This clone was detected only a few times. The V gene is TRBV9, the J gene TRBJ1-1, with TRBD1 identical over 8 bases. V gave up 2 bases and J gave up 4 bases; unmatched junction bases: 4. The length of the CDR3 is 14 residues. Germline CDR1 reads SGDLS; CDR2 reads YYNGEE. The CDR3 spells CASSVITGGTEAFF. DNA of the CDR3: TGTGCCAGCAGCGTTATTACAGGGGGCACTGAAGCTTTCTTT.

V and J are TRBV27 and TRBJ1-5; D possibly corresponds to TRBD1 (6 bases). Germline CDR1 and CDR2: MNHEY and SMNVEV (reference sequence). This CDR3 has 17 amino acids. V was shortened by 5 bases and J by 4 bases, with 21 bases between the two germline ends. CDR3 DNA sequence: TGTGCCAGCAGTCCGCTATTCGACAGAAGGGGGAATCAGCCCCAGCATTTT. Encoded protein: CASSPLFDRRGNQPQHF.

This sequence joins TRBV5-5 and TRBJ2-2; D possibly corresponds to TRBD2 (5 bases). Trimming cost V 1 base and J 6 bases, with 10 bases left between them. This CDR3 is built from 14 residues. Germline CDR1 SGHKS, CDR2 YYEKEE (reference sequence). This CDR3 reads CASSLRLAPGELFF. Here the CDR3 DNA reads TGTGCCAGCAGCTTGAGGCTAGCCCCCGGGGAGCTGTTTTTT. Variable domain in full (rest from reference TRBV5-5 and TRBJ2-2): DAGVTQSPTHLIKTRGQQVTLRCSPISGHKSVSWYQQVLGQGPQFIFQYYEKEERGRGNFPDRFSARQFPNYSSELNVNALLLGDSALYLCASSLRLAPGELFFGEGSRLTVL.

The genes are TRBV2 and TRBJ1-2, with D uncertain. The CDR3 contains 14 residues. Trimming pared 2 bases from V and 7 bases from J, leaving 14 bases between. Per germline, CDR1 SNHLY and CDR2 FYNNEI. The CDR3 sequence: CASSEYREWSGYTF. In DNA form, the CDR3 reads TGTGCCAGCAGTGAATACCGTGAATGGAGTGGCTACACCTTC. The entire variable domain, with the rest obtained from reference TRBV2 and TRBJ1-2, is as follows: EPEVTQTPSHQVTQMGQEVILRCVPISNHLYFYWYRQILGQKVEFLVSFYNNEISEKSEIFDDQFSVERPDGSNFTLKIRSTKLEDSAMYFCASSEYREWSGYTFGSGTRLTVV.

Only one count was recorded for this clone. This chain uses TRBV5-1 with TRBJ1-2; possibly TRBD1 for D (5 bases). This CDR3 region has 13 residues. From germline, CDR1 is SGHRS and CDR2 YFSETQ. V shed 0 bases and J shed 4 bases, with 7 bases lying between them. The CDR3 DNA follows: TGCGCCAGCAGCTTGGAGACAGCCTATGGCTACACCTTC. It translates to CASSLETAYGYTF.

The chain has TRBV5-6 and TRBJ2-7; the D gene is possibly TRBD1 (5 bases). Germline V lookup: CDR1 SGHDT, CDR2 YYEEEE. The CDR3 length is 14 residues. V was cut by 0 bases and J by 3 bases, with 10 bases left in between. The CDR3 region has the DNA TGTGCCAGCAGCTTGGCCCCCAGGGTCTACGAGCAGTACTTC. This codes for CASSLAPRVYEQYF.